This entry lists 3 T cell receptor beta chains sequenced from one sample in a study of blood T cell repertoires in COVID-19. Profiling relied on immunoSEQ multiplex PCR, and the TCRdb table lists in-frame clones only, not all of them. This sample yields around 210,000 clones, of which more than 80% are seen a single time; roughly 8.4% belongs to the top ten. The specimen was PBMCs or T cells enriched from blood (not recorded which). The receptors here all came from a woman between 18 and 30 years old who had recovered from COVID-19.

This rearrangement joins TRBV7-2 to TRBJ2-7, with 10 bases aligning to TRBD2. V was clipped by 2 bases and J by 2 bases; unmatched bases: 9. CDR3 length equals 17 residues. Germline V lookup: CDR1 SGHTA, CDR2 FQGNSA. CDR3 DNA: TGTGCCAGCAGCTTAAATAGCGGGGGGTCCTTTCCCTACGAGCAGTACTTC. This translates into CASSLNSGGSFPYEQYF.

This clone is a singleton in its sample. The V and J genes are TRBV6-5 and TRBJ2-5; D is uncertain. This CDR3 spans 16 amino acids. Germline loops: CDR1 MNHEY, CDR2 SVGAGI. V lost 1 base, J lost 2 bases, and 14 bases lay in between. CDR3: CASSYFSGRSQETQYF. DNA of the CDR3: TGTGCCAGCAGTTACTTCTCCGGCAGGTCTCAAGAGACCCAGTACTTC.

The V gene is TRBV5-8, the J gene TRBJ2-6; unclear D gene. V dropped 7 bases and J dropped 2 bases, with 10 bases sitting between them. CDR3 length: 14 residues. Looked up from germline, CDR1 is SGHTS and CDR2 is YDEGEE. The CDR3 protein is CASSEETGANVLTF. CDR3 DNA: TGTGCCAGCTCCGAGGAAACTGGGGCCAACGTCCTGACTTTC.